The 4 T cell receptor beta chains below all came from one sample that was sequenced in a study of cytomegalovirus exposure and HLA in healthy donors. The PCR ran on 60 Vbeta and 13 Jbeta primers. Clones were sequenced by immunoSEQ multiplex PCR, and TCRdb holds only the in-frame ones, with some missing. The sample yields fewer than 200,000 clones, about an eighth seen once. The sequenced sample was PBMCs. These receptors originate from a man in his forties or fifties in good health and CMV-seropositive.

This clone was detected only a few times. V and J are TRBV5-1 and TRBJ2-3; perhaps TRBD2 as D (5 bases). V lost 1 base to trimming and J lost 0 bases, with 9 bases between them. The CDR3 runs 15 residues. The germline CDR1 and CDR2 sequences are SGHRS and YFSETQ. CDR3 nucleotide sequence: TGCGCCAGCAGCTTGCAGCGGATAAGCACAGATACGCAGTATTTT. Translation: CASSLQRISTDTQYF.

V gene TRBV11-3 combines with J gene TRBJ2-7; D perhaps matches TRBD2 (5 bases). V was trimmed by 1 base and J by 3 bases, leaving 16 bases between them. Germline CDR1 reads SGHNT; CDR2 reads YENEEA. CDR3 size: 16 residues. The CDR3 loop reads CASSLVIGVGLYEQYF. In DNA, the CDR3 is TGTGCCAGCAGCTTAGTCATCGGGGTAGGCCTCTACGAGCAGTACTTC.

This clone was recorded a few times. The chain employs TRBV4-1 and TRBJ1-1; TRBD1 might be the D (6 bases). The CDR3 contains 15 residues. CDR1 is MGHRA, CDR2 YSYEKL, per germline. Trimming left V 4 bases short and J 5 bases short, with 17 bases between. CDR3 DNA: TGCGCCAGCAGCCGAGAACAGGGAGGGTGGACTGAAGCTTTCTTT. Protein sequence: CASSREQGGWTEAFF.

This clone was seen a handful of times. The identical CDR3 is also encoded by other nucleotide sequences in the sample. V usage is TRBV19 and J usage is TRBJ1-2; 8 nucleotides line up with TRBD1. CDR3 length: 15 residues. V trimming: 6 bases; J trimming: 4 bases; junction bases outside the gene matches: 10. Germline CDR1 reads LNHDA; CDR2 reads SQIVND (reference sequence). The CDR3 loop is CASSLTGAPGYGYTF. The CDR3 coding sequence is TGTGCCAGTAGCCTGACAGGGGCACCGGGCTATGGCTACACCTTC.